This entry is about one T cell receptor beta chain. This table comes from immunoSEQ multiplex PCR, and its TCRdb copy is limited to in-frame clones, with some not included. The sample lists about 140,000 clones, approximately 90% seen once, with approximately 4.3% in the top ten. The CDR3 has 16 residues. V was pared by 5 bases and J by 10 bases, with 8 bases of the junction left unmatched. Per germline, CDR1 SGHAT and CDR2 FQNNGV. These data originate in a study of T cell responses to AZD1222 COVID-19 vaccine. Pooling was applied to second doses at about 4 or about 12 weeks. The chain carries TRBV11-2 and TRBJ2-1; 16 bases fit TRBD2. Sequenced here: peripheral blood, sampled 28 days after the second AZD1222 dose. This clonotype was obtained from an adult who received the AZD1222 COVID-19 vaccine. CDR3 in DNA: TGTGCCAGCAGCCTGGGACTAGCGGGAGGGCCGGGGGAGCAGTTCTTC. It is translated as CASSLGLAGGPGEQFF.